These T cell receptor beta chains were read from a single sample in a study of cytomegalovirus exposure and HLA in healthy donors. Clones were sequenced by immunoSEQ multiplex PCR, and TCRdb holds only the in-frame ones, with some missing. Seen here are 150,000 to 200,000 clones, approximately 84% observed once, and the top ten hold roughly 6.3%. The specimen sequenced was PBMCs. The receptors were sampled from a male donor in good health and CMV-seropositive. The CDR3 runs from the conserved cysteine through the conserved F or W. D genes are given only for firm matches. A clone size is listed for some rows: how often the clone was seen (once, few, many), or a class if it is expanded.

CDR3: CASSLSYRGSEQYF
DNA: TGCGCCAGCAGCTTATCGTACAGGGGGAGCGAGCAGTACTTC
J: TRBJ2-7
V: TRBV5-1
D: TRBD1
size: .

CDR3: CASSLLGDGELFF
DNA: TGTGCCAGCAGCCTCTTGGGAGACGGGGAGCTGTTTTTT
J: TRBJ2-2
V: TRBV13
D: .
size: .

CDR3: CASSQTRQMNTEAFF
DNA: TGTGCCAGCAGCCAGACGCGGCAGATGAACACTGAAGCTTTCTTT
J: TRBJ1-1
V: TRBV7-8
D: .
size: few

CDR3: CASSYSILENNEQFF
DNA: TGTGCCAGCAGTTACTCGATCCTCGAGAACAATGAGCAGTTCTTC
J: TRBJ2-1
V: TRBV6-6
D: .
size: .

CDR3: CANQRQPRLFLNYGYTF
DNA: TGTGCCAATCAGCGGCAGCCCCGGTTGTTCCTTAACTATGGCTACACCTTC
J: TRBJ1-2
V: TRBV19
D: .
size: .

CDR3: CASSLGGLRTTTEQYF
DNA: TGTGCCAGCAGCTTAGGTGGACTCCGCACCACTACCGAGCAGTACTTC
J: TRBJ2-7
V: TRBV7-8
D: .
size: .

CDR3: CASSQGTSRNEQFF
DNA: TGTGCCAGCTCCCAGGGGACTAGTCGCAATGAGCAGTTCTTC
J: TRBJ2-1
V: TRBV19
D: TRBD2
size: .

CDR3: CASSLDIAGNTIYF
DNA: TGTGCCAGCAGCTTAGACATTGCTGGAAACACCATATATTTT
J: TRBJ1-3
V: TRBV7-2
D: .
size: .

CDR3: CSSSPFIVLGPSEQYF
DNA: TGTTCCAGCAGCCCTTTTATTGTTCTGGGGCCTAGCGAGCAGTACTTC
J: TRBJ2-7
V: TRBV7-9
D: .
size: .

CDR3: CASSPPRARTYEQYF
DNA: TGTGCCAGCAGCCCGCCGAGGGCGCGAACCTACGAGCAGTACTTC
J: TRBJ2-7
V: TRBV11-2
D: .
size: few

CDR3: CASSQAGTRDYEQYF
DNA: TGCGCCAGCAGCCAAGCCGGGACCCGGGACTACGAGCAGTACTTC
J: TRBJ2-7
V: TRBV4-1
D: .
size: .

CDR3: CAWSRRLGYTF
DNA: TGTGCCTGGAGTAGACGACTTGGCTACACCTTC
J: TRBJ1-2
V: TRBV30
D: .
size: few

CDR3: CSVRRTSGGGCEQYF
DNA: TGCAGCGTCCGCCGGACTAGCGGGGGTGGGTGCGAGCAGTACTTC
J: TRBJ2-7
V: TRBV29-1
D: TRBD2
size: .

CDR3: CASSIGSGATYEQYF
DNA: TGTGCCAGTAGTATTGGGAGCGGCGCCACCTACGAGCAGTACTTC
J: TRBJ2-7
V: TRBV19
D: .
size: medium-sized

CDR3: CASTLLQGALYEQYF
DNA: TGTGCCAGCACCCTTCTACAGGGGGCCCTCTACGAGCAGTACTTC
J: TRBJ2-7
V: TRBV6-5
D: TRBD1
size: .

CDR3: CASSIENRGLLDTQYF
DNA: TGTGCCAGTAGTATAGAGAACAGGGGGCTCCTAGATACGCAGTATTTT
J: TRBJ2-3
V: TRBV19
D: TRBD1
size: .